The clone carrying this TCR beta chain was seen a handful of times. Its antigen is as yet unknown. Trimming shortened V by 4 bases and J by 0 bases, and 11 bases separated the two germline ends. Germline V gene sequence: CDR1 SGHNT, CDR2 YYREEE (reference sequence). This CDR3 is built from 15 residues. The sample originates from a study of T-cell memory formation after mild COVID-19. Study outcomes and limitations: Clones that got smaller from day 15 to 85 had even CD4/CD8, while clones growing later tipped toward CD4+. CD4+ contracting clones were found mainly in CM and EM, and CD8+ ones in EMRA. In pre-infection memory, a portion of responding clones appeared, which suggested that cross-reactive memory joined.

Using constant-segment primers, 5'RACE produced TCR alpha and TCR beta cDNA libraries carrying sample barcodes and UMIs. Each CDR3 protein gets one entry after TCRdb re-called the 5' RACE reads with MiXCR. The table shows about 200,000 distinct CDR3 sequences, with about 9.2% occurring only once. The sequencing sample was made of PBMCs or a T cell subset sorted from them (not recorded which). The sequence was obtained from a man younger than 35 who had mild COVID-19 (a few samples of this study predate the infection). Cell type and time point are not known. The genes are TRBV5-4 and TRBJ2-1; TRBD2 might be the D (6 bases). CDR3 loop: CASSPMTSSYNEQFF. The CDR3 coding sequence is TGTGCCAGCAGCCCCATGACTAGCTCCTACAATGAGCAGTTCTTC. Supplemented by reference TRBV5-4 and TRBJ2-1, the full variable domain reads ETGVTQSPTHLIKTRGQQVTLRCSSQSGHNTVSWYQQALGQGPQFIFQYYREEENGRGNFPPRFSGLQFPNYSSELNVNALELDDSALYLCASSPMTSSYNEQFFGPGTRLTVL.